The 26 T cell receptor beta chains reported below all come from one sample, sequenced in a study of shared T cell receptors in the human thymus. This table comes from immunoSEQ multiplex PCR, and its TCRdb copy is limited to in-frame clones, with some not included. The table records some 760,000 clones, 75% to 90% of them present only once. The same sample was also used in a study of human thymus T cells.

Sequenced sample: thymocytes. Every receptor here comes from a girl under two years old with a congenital heart defect.

The V call is TRBV4-1, the J call TRBJ2-5; D not certain. The CDR3 loop spans 13 amino acids. The ends were cut back, 0 bases at V and 4 bases at J, with 6 bases in the middle. The germline V gene encodes CDR1 MGHRA and CDR2 YSYEKL. CDR3 loop: CASSQDKRETQYF. The CDR3 nucleotides are TGCGCCAGCAGCCAAGACAAGAGAGAGACCCAGTACTTC.

The chain recombines TRBV6-6 with TRBJ2-3; TRBD1 matches 9 bases. After removal of 8 bases from V and 6 bases from J, the junction contained 9 bases not matched to a gene. Germline CDR1 MNHNY, CDR2 SVGAGI (reference sequence). The CDR3 is 14 residues long. DNA for the CDR3: TGTGCCAGCTTTGGGGACAGGGCTGGGGATACGCAGTATTTT. It specifies CASFGDRAGDTQYF.

The chain is built from TRBV28 and TRBJ1-6; unclear D gene. This CDR3 is built from 15 residues. Germline loops: CDR1 MDHEN, CDR2 SYDVKM. Trimming took off 5 bases at V and 9 bases at J, with 17 bases between the two ends. The CDR3: CASSLPDINGSPLHF. DNA for the CDR3: TGTGCCAGCAGTCTTCCCGACATTAATGGTTCACCCCTCCACTTT.

The rearrangement uses TRBV10-3 and TRBJ2-3; the match to TRBD2 covers 14 bases. Germline assignment: CDR1 ENHRY and CDR2 SYGVKD. V dropped 5 bases and J dropped 6; count of bases not matched to a gene: 4. CDR3 length: 15 amino acids. The CDR3 DNA reads as TGTGCCATCAGTTCGACTAGCGGGGGGGTGGATACGCAGTATTTT. Its translation is CAISSTSGGVDTQYF.

Only one count was recorded for this clone. In DNA form, the CDR3 reads TGTGCCAGCAGTGAAACCCCGGGACTAGCGGGGGGGCCTGCACCCGGAGATACGCAGTATTTT. Translated: CASSETPGLAGGPAPGDTQYF. The chain uses TRBV6-1 and TRBJ2-3; 16 bases align to TRBD2. The germline V gene encodes CDR1 MNHNS and CDR2 SASEGT. This CDR3 contains 21 residues. V shed 2 bases, J shed 5 bases, and the junction held 16 bases outside the gene matches.

The genes are TRBV5-1 and TRBJ2-7, with D uncertain. From germline, CDR1 is SGHRS and CDR2 YFSETQ. The CDR3 is 13 amino acids. V was pared by 1 base and J by 0 bases, with 5 bases between. This CDR3 reads CASSLQVSYEQYF. In DNA, the CDR3 is TGCGCCAGCAGCTTGCAGGTCTCCTACGAGCAGTACTTC.

This chain connects TRBV28 to TRBJ1-6, with a weak D call TRBD1 (6 bases). From germline, CDR1 is MDHEN and CDR2 SYDVKM. V was shortened by 10 bases and J by 6 bases, with 16 bases between the two germline ends. This CDR3 is built from 14 residues. The CDR3 DNA follows: TGTGCCACGGGAGGGGGGCATAGTAATTCACCCCTCCACTTT. It specifies CATGGGHSNSPLHF.

J is TRBJ1-1 and V is TRBV29-1, with TRBD1 matching over 7 bases. After removal of 2 bases from V and 5 bases from J, the junction contained 14 bases not matched to a gene. Germline V gene data show CDR1 as SQVTM and CDR2 as ANQGSEA. The CDR3 runs to 16 residues. The DNA of the CDR3 is TGCAGCGTTGAAATCCCCCCCGGACAGGAGACAACTGAAGCTTTCTTT. This codes for CSVEIPPGQETTEAFF.

The J gene is TRBJ2-7, the V gene TRBV5-6; D ambiguous. V lost 2 bases, J lost 0 bases, and 3 bases lay in between. Germline CDR1 and CDR2: SGHDT and YYEEEE. This CDR3 region has 12 residues. The CDR3 protein is CASSFRSYEQYF. CDR3 coding DNA: TGTGCCAGCAGCTTTCGCTCCTACGAGCAGTACTTC.

The chain employs TRBV5-1 and TRBJ1-2, with a tentative D call TRBD1 (6 bases). Germline CDR1 and CDR2: SGHRS and YFSETQ. The CDR3 is made up of 13 amino acids. V was shortened by 5 bases and J by 8 bases, with 16 bases between the two germline ends. CDR3 sequence (DNA): TGCGCCAGCAGGCGATGGACAGAAGAGGGCTACACCTTC. Translation: CASRRWTEEGYTF.

This rearrangement joins TRBV10-3 to TRBJ2-6; D unresolved. V was clipped by 3 bases and J by 2 bases, with 8 bases between them. This CDR3 region has 15 residues. CDR1 ENHRY and CDR2 SYGVKD come from the germline V gene. The CDR3 region has the DNA TGTGCCATCAGTGAAGTGCGGCCTGGGGCCAACGTCCTGACTTTC. Encoded protein: CAISEVRPGANVLTF.

This clone came up a few times. The V and J genes are TRBV29-1 and TRBJ2-7; TRBD1 agrees at 7 bases. The germline gives CDR1 SQVTM, CDR2 ANQGSEA. This CDR3 comprises 14 residues. J was trimmed by 0 bases and V by 7 bases; bases with no gene match: 9. This CDR3 reads CSARSGTASYEQYF. CDR3 bases: TGCAGCGCGAGGTCCGGGACAGCCTCCTACGAGCAGTACTTC.

The rearrangement joins TRBV11-1 to TRBJ2-7; 7 bases fit TRBD2. V gave up 1 base and J gave up 0 bases; unmatched junction bases: 6. The CDR3 length is 16 residues. CDR1 is SGHAT and CDR2 is FQDESV in the germline V gene (reference sequence). The CDR3 DNA follows: TGTGCCAGCAGCTTAGATCGGCGGGGGACCTCCTACGAGCAGTACTTC. Translated: CASSLDRRGTSYEQYF.

There are a few counts of this clone. The rearrangement links TRBV13 to TRBJ2-6; the D gene is possibly TRBD2 (6 bases). CDR1 PRHDT and CDR2 FYEKMQ come from the germline V gene (reference sequence). This CDR3 is built from 18 residues. With 4 bases removed from V and 0 bases from J, the gap between germline ends came to 16 bases. The CDR3 coding sequence is TGTGCCAGCAGCTCACCTACCGGGACTCTCTCTGGGGCCAACGTCCTGACTTTC. Its translation: CASSSPTGTLSGANVLTF.

The V gene is TRBV11-2, the J gene TRBJ2-5, with TRBD1 matching over 7 bases. This CDR3 comprises 14 residues. Per germline, CDR1 SGHAT and CDR2 FQNNGV. J lost 5 bases, V lost 6 bases, and 9 bases had no gene match. CDR3 nucleotide sequence: TGTGCCAGCAGATCCGACAGGGAGCGGGAGACCCAGTACTTC. Translation gives CASRSDRERETQYF.

This rearrangement joins TRBV9 to TRBJ1-4; 8 nucleotides agree with TRBD1. V dropped 3 bases and J dropped 7; count of bases not matched to a gene: 11. Germline-derived CDR1 and CDR2 are SGDLS and YYNGEE. This CDR3 contains 16 residues. The CDR3 sequence is CASSATGQGPGEKLFF. The CDR3, as DNA: TGTGCCAGCAGCGCAACCGGACAGGGTCCAGGTGAAAAACTGTTTTTT.

The chain joins TRBV2 to TRBJ1-5; D unclear. The CDR3 is 13 residues long. Germline assignment: CDR1 SNHLY and CDR2 FYNNEI. Trimming took off 3 bases at V and 3 bases at J, with 6 bases between the two ends. The CDR3 region is CASSELNNQPQHF. For the CDR3, the DNA is TGTGCCAGCAGTGAGTTAAACAATCAGCCCCAGCATTTT.

This chain joins TRBV7-2 and TRBJ2-1, with D possibly TRBD1 on 6 matching bases. From germline, CDR1 is SGHTA and CDR2 FQGNSA. Trimming removed 2 bases from V and 4 bases from J, with 15 bases in between. This CDR3 comprises 16 residues. CDR3 nucleotide sequence: TGTGCCAGCAGCTTACCTTCTCGAGGGGGATACAATGAGCAGTTCTTC. Amino acids: CASSLPSRGGYNEQFF.

The chain carries TRBV5-4 and TRBJ2-7, with D tentatively TRBD2 (5 bases). This CDR3 is 14 amino acids long. The V gene lost 3 bases and the J gene lost 7 bases, with 17 bases spanning the gap. CDR1 and CDR2 from the germline V gene are SGHNT and YYREEE (reference sequence). This CDR3 is CASSSWAGPGEQYF. The CDR3 nucleotides read TGTGCCAGCAGCTCCTGGGCAGGCCCGGGAGAGCAGTACTTC.

A word on this clone: The junction differs from germline at one of its ends, possibly a read error. The chain is built from TRBV15 and TRBJ1-2; TRBD1 is a possible D gene (6 bases). CDR1 and CDR2 from the germline V gene are LNHNV and YYDKDF (reference sequence). The length of the CDR3 is 15 residues. In DNA, the CDR3 is TGTGTCACCAGCATCAGCCGGGGACACCGCTATGGCTACACCTTC. It is translated as CVTSISRGHRYGYTF.

The chain combines TRBV9 with TRBJ2-3; 11 bases are shared with TRBD2. The CDR3 loop spans 17 amino acids. V was clipped by 3 bases and J by 2 bases; unmatched bases: 8. The germline gives CDR1 SGDLS, CDR2 YYNGEE. The CDR3 protein is CASSETRLAGSTDTQYF. As DNA, the CDR3 is TGTGCCAGCAGCGAAACCAGACTAGCGGGATCCACAGATACGCAGTATTTT.

V is TRBV19 and J is TRBJ1-2; 11 nucleotides match TRBD1. V lost 6 bases and J lost 7; bases outside the gene matches: 16. CDR1 is LNHDA, CDR2 SQIVND, per germline (reference sequence). The CDR3 consists of 17 residues. CDR3 DNA sequence: TGTGCCAGTAGCCCCGCCCTGGGACAGGGGGGGATTAGTGGCTACACCTTC. It specifies CASSPALGQGGISGYTF.

This chain links TRBV19 with TRBJ1-2; D is possibly TRBD1 (5 bases). The germline V and J ends were trimmed by 6 bases and 5 bases, with 19 bases remaining between them. The CDR3 has 15 residues. Germline assignment: CDR1 LNHDA and CDR2 SQIVND (reference sequence). CDR3 sequence (DNA): TGTGCCAGTAGCCCGTTTTCTGGGGGAGGATATGGCTACACCTTC. Protein product: CASSPFSGGGYGYTF.

The sample holds one count of this clone. The chain employs TRBV4-1 and TRBJ2-7; D might be TRBD1 (5 bases). V was cut by 0 bases and J by 2 bases, with 14 bases left in between. In germline, CDR1 is MGHRA, CDR2 YSYEKL. The CDR3 contains 16 residues. CDR3 loop: CASSQECGARPYEQYF. The CDR3 region has the DNA TGCGCCAGCAGCCAAGAGTGTGGGGCTAGACCCTACGAGCAGTACTTC.

J is TRBJ2-5 and V is TRBV18; D remains unclear. This CDR3 has 14 residues. Germline assignment: CDR1 KGHSH and CDR2 LQKENI. V was pared by 3 bases and J by 5 bases, with 13 bases between. CDR3 nucleotides: TGTGCCAGCTCACCCGGTCGCGGATGGGAGACCCAGTACTTC. Its protein is CASSPGRGWETQYF.

CDR3 bases: TGTGCCATTGAAGGGGGTTCGGCTCAGCCCCAGCATTTT. The encoded protein is CAIEGGSAQPQHF. This rearrangement joins TRBV6-1 to TRBJ1-5; TRBD1 might be the D (6 bases). The germline V gene encodes CDR1 MNHNS and CDR2 SASEGT. The CDR3 covers 13 residues. Trimming took off 10 bases at V and 6 bases at J, with 16 bases between the two ends.